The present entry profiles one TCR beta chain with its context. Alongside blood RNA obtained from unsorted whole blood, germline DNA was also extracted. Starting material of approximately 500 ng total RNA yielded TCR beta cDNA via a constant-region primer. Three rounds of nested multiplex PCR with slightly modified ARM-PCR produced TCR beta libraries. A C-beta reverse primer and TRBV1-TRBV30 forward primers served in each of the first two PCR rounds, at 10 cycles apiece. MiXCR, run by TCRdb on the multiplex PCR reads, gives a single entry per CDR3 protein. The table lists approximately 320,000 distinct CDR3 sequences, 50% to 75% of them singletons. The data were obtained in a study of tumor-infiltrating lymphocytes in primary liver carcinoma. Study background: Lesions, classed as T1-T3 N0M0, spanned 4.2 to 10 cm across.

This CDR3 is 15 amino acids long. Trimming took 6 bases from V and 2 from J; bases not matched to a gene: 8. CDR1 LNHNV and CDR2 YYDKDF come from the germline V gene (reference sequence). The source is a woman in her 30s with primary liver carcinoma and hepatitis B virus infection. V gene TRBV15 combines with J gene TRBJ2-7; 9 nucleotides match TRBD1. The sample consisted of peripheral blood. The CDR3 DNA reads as TGTGCCACCAGAGATGAGACAGGGGGAGCCTACGAGCAGTACTTC. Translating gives CATRDETGGAYEQYF.